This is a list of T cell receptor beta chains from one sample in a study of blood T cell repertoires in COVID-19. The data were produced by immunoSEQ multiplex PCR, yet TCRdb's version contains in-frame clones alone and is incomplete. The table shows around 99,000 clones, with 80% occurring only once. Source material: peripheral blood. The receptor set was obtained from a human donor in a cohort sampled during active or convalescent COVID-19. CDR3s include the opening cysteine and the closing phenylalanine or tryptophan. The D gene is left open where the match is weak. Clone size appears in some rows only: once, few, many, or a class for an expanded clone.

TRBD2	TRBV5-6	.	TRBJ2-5	TGTGCCAGCAGCTTTTCTCTAGCGGGGGCCGGGCAGACCCAGTACTTC	CASSFSLAGAGQTQYF
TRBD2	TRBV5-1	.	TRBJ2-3	TGCGCCAGCAGCTCCGGACTAGCGGGTTGGAAAGATACGCAGTATTTT	CASSSGLAGWKDTQYF
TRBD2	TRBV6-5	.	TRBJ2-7	TGTGCCAGCTGTAATCCTAGCGGCCCAACAAACCAGTACTTC	CASCNPSGPTNQYF
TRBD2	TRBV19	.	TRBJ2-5	TGTGCCAGTAGTATAGATTTTGCGGGGGGCTGGGGAGAGACCCAGTACTTC	CASSIDFAGGWGETQYF
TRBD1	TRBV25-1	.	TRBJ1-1	TGTGCCAGCAGAGGACAGGGGGCCTACACTGAAGCTTTCTTT	CASRGQGAYTEAFF
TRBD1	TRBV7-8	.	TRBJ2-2	TGTGCCAGCGTCCGGACAGGGGTCCCCTTAACCGGGGAGCTGTTTTTT	CASVRTGVPLTGELFF
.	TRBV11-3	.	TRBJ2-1	TGTGCCAGCAGCAGAGTCCAGGGCTATGAGCAGTTCTTC	CASSRVQGYEQFF
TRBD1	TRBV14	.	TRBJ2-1	TGTGCCAGCACACGGGACAGTGTATACAATGAGCAGTTCTTC	CASTRDSVYNEQFF
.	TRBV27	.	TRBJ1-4	TGTGCCAGCAGGCTCGACCCGCCGATGAAGGGGGAGGAAAAACTGTTTTTT	CASRLDPPMKGEEKLFF
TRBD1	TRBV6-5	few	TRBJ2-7	TGTGCCAGCCGGGACAGCTACGAGCAGTACTTC	CASRDSYEQYF
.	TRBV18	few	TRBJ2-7	TGTGCCAGCTCACCACCAGGGGGCTACGAGCAGTACTTC	CASSPPGGYEQYF
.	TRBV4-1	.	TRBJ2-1	TGCGCCAGCAGCTCCCCATTCAGGGCCAATGAGCAGTTCTTC	CASSSPFRANEQFF
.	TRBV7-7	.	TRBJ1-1	TGTGCCAGCAGCTTCAGACTCAACACTGAAGCTTTCTTT	CASSFRLNTEAFF
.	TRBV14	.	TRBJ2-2	TGTGCCAGCAGCCAAGAAGGAGGGTTCAAGAACACCGGGGAGCTGTTTTTT	CASSQEGGFKNTGELFF
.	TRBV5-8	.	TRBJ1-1	TGTGCCAGCAGCTTGTTTGAGGCTTTCTTT	CASSLFEAFF
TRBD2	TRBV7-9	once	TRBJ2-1	TGTGCCAGCAGGTCCCCCCAAGGACTAGCGGAGTACAATGAGCAGTTCTTC	CASRSPQGLAEYNEQFF
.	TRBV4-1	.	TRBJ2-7	TGCGCCAGCAGCCAACCTGGACTGGGTCTATACGAGCAGTACTTC	CASSQPGLGLYEQYF
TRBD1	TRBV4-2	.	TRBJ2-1	TGTGCCAGCAGCCCCACGCTCGTGGCAGCTTTGGACAGGGGGCGAAATGAGCAGTTCTTC	CASSPTLVAALDRGRNEQFF
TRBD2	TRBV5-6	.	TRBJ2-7	TGTGCCAGCAGCCCCAGACTAGCGGCCTCCTACGAGCAGTACTTC	CASSPRLAASYEQYF
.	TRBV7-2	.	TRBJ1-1	TGTGCCAGCAGCTTAGATAACAGGAAGCACACTGAAGCTTTCTTT	CASSLDNRKHTEAFF
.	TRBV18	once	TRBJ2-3	TGTGCCAGCTCACGGATCCAGGGGAACGCAGATACGCAGTATTTT	CASSRIQGNADTQYF
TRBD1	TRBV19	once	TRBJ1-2	TGTGCCAGTAGTATGGGGACAGGGCTCTATGGCTACACCTTC	CASSMGTGLYGYTF
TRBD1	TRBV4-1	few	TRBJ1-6	TGCGCCAGCAGTCCACAGGGGGCGGGAAATTCACCCCTCCACTTT	CASSPQGAGNSPLHF
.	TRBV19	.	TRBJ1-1	TGTGCCAGTAGTATAGATCTGGAGGGTGGCGCTTTCTTT	CASSIDLEGGAFF
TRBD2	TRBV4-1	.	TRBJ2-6	TGCGCCAGCAGCCTGAGCACTAGCGGACTTTCGCGAGGGGCCAACGTCCTGACTTTC	CASSLSTSGLSRGANVLTF
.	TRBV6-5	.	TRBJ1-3	TGTGCCAGCAGTCGGGGAAGGGGGTCTGGAAACACCATATATTTT	CASSRGRGSGNTIYF
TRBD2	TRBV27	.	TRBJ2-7	TGTGCCAGCAGTTCCCTTACCTTGAGCGGGGGTCATACCTACGAGCAGTACTTC	CASSSLTLSGGHTYEQYF
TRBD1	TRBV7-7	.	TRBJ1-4	TGTGCCAGCAGCCAAGGACAGGCCTATAATGAAAAACTGTTTTTT	CASSQGQAYNEKLFF
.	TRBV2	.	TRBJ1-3	TGTGCCAGCAGCCTTTTCCCCAGGGATTCACAGCCTGGAAACACCATATATTTT	CASSLFPRDSQPGNTIYF
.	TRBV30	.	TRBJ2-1	TGTGCCTGGAGTGTACCCCCGCAGAGGAATGAGCAGTTCTTC	CAWSVPPQRNEQFF
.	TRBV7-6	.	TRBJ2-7	TGTGCCAGCAGCTCACAGGGGCTAGCGCTCTACGAGCAGTACTTC	CASSSQGLALYEQYF
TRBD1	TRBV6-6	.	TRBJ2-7	TGTGCCAGCAGCGGACAGGGGGTGCGCGAGCAGTACTTC	CASSGQGVREQYF
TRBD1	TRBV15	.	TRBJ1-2	TGTGCCACCAGCAACGGACAGGTTCTCTATGGCTACACCTTC	CATSNGQVLYGYTF